This T cell receptor (beta chain) was found in a study of shared clonotypes between healthy human individuals. This CDR3 spans 14 amino acids. From germline, CDR1 is SEHNR and CDR2 FQNEAQ (reference sequence). Points on this clone: One end of the junction is discordant with germline, which a read error may explain. The same CDR3 is also encoded by other DNA sequences in this sample.

Sequenced by immunoSEQ multiplex PCR; TCRdb stores in-frame clones only, minus some. The sample contains 80,000 to 100,000 clones, 60% to 70% of which appear only once. Source material: memory CD8+ T cells sorted from blood. As for subset: CD45RO+ cells pooled with CCR7-negative TemRA cells. The V and J genes are TRBV7-9 and TRBJ2-1; 9 bases are a match to TRBD2. The sequence derives from a man between 25 and 39 years old in good health. Here the CDR3 reads CASSLAGSYNEQFF. CDR3 sequence (DNA): TGTGCCAGCAGCCTAGCGGGGTCATACAATGAGCAGTTCTTC.